This T cell receptor beta chain was documented in a study of CD8 T cells in Susac syndrome. cDNA came from approximately 0.5 to 1 ug RNA primed by random hexamers. TCRdb fed the immunoSEQ multiplex PCR reads into MiXCR, producing one record per CDR3 protein. The sample consists of some 150,000 distinct CDR3 sequences, 90% to 97% of them appearing once. Sequenced: CD4+ T cells from PBMCs. The TCR was taken from a human donor with Susac syndrome.

CDR3 bases: TGTGCCAGCAGCCCCAATCTGGGGCGGCCGAACACCGGGGAGCTGTTTTTT. Translating gives CASSPNLGRPNTGELFF. This chain uses TRBV3-1 with TRBJ2-2; TRBD1 is a possible D gene (5 bases). Between the trimmed V and J ends, which lost 4 bases and 0 bases, there was a span of 15 bases. The CDR3 is 17 residues long. Germline V lookup: CDR1 LGHDT, CDR2 YNNKEL (reference sequence).